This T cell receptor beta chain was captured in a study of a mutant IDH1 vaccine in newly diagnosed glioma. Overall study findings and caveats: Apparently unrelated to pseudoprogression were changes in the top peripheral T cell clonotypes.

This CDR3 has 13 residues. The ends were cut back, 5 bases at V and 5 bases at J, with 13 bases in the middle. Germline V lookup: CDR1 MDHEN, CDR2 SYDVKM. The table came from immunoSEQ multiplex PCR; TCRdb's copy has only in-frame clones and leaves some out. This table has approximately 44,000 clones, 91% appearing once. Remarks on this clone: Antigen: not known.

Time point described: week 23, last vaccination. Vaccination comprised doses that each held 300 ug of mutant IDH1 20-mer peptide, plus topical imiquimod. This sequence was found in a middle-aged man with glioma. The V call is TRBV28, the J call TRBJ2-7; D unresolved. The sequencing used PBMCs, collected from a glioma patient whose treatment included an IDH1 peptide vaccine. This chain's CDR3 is CASSLDTLNEQYF. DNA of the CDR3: TGTGCCAGCAGTCTTGACACTCTAAACGAGCAGTACTTC. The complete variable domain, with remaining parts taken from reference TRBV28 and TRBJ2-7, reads DVKVTQSSRYLVKRTGEKVFLECVQDMDHENMFWYRQDPGLGLRLIYFSYDVKMKEKGDIPEGYSVSREKKERFSLILESASTNQTSMYLCASSLDTLNEQYFGPGTRLTVT.